This T cell receptor beta chain came from a study of shared clonotypes between healthy human individuals. Turning to the study itself: Used for every donor were three CD4 naive, three CD4 memory, two CD8 naive and one CD8 memory plate.

Study results and limitations: Clonotype sharing across several donors was observed for around 5.1% of naive CD4 clonotypes. Clonotypes which were not shared had lower generation probabilities than clonotypes that all four donors shared. Memory subsets generally showed lower estimated richness than naive subsets.

The method was immunoSEQ multiplex PCR; TCRdb's version includes in-frame clones alone and lacks a portion of them. Of some 2,100,000 clones detected, approximately 94% appear once; the ten largest clones hold 0.13%. V lost 0 bases to trimming and J lost 13 bases, with 13 bases between them. Germline CDR1 MGHRA, CDR2 YSYEKL. The length of the CDR3 is 14 residues. This clone was seen a single time. Its matching antigen is unknown. The source is a man aged 18 to 35 in good health. Sequencing input: naive CD4+ T cells sorted from blood. Stated subset: CD45RA+ positively selected. The V and J genes are TRBV4-1 and TRBJ1-6, with D uncertain. In DNA form, the CDR3 reads TGCGCCAGCAGCCAAGATAATGGATACGGGCCCCTCCACTTT. Its translation is CASSQDNGYGPLHF.